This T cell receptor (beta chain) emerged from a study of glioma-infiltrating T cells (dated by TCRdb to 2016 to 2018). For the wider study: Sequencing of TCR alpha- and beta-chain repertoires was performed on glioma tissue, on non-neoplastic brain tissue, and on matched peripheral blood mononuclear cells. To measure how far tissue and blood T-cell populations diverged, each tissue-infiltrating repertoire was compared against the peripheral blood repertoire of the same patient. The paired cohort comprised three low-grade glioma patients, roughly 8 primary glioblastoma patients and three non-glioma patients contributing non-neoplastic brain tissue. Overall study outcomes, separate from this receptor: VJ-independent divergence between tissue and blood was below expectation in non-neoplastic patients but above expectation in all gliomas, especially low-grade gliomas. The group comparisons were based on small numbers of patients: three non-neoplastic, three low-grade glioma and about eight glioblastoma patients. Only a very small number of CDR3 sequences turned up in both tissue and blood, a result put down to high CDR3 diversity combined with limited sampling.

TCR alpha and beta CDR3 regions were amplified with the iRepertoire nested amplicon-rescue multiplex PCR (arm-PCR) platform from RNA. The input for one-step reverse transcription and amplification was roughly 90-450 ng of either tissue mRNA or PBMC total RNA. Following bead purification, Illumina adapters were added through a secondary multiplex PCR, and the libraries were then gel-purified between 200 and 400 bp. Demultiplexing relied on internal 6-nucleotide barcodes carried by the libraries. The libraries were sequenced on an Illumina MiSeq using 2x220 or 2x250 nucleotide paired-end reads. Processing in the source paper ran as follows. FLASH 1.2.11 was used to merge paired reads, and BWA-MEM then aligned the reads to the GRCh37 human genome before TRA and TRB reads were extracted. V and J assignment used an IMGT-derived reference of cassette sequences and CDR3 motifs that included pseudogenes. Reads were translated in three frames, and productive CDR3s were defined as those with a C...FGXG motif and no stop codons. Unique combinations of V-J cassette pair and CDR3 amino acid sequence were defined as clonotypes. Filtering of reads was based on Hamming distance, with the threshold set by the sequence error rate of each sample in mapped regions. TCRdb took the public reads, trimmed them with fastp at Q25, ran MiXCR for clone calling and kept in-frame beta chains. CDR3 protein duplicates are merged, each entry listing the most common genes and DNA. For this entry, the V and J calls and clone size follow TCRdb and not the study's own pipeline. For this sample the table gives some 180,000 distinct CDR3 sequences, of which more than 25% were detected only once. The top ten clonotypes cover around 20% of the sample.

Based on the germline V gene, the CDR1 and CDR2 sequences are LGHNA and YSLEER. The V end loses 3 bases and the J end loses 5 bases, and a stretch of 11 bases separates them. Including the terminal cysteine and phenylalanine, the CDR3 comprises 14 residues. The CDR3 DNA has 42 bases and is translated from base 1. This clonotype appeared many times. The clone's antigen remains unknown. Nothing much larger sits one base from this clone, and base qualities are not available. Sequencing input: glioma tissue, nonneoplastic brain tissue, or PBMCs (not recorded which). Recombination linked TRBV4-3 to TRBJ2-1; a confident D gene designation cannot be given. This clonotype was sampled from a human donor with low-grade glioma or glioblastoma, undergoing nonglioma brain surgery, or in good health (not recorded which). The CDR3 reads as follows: CASSHRNTDNEQFF. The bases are TGCGCCAGCAGCCACAGAAACACCGACAATGAGCAGTTCTTC.